The sequence of this T cell receptor (beta chain) was determined in a study of blood T cells in healthy people across ages (dated by TCRdb to the mid-2010s). About the full investigation: In model experiments, template switching captured about one uniquely barcoded TCR beta cDNA molecule for every two T cells. Age-related changes in TCR beta repertoire diversity were measured in the study by deep sequencing normalized with unique cDNA molecular identifiers. Using the same blood draw, the study looked at two additional independent replicas of 1 million unique cDNA reads for two donors, one aged 18 to 29 and the other aged 80 or older. The donors were divided into four age groups: young (average roughly 17 years), middle-aged (approximately 39), aged (around 67) and long-lived (around 87). To avoid experimental bias, donors of different ages were distributed randomly across sequencing lanes.

This clonotype was picked up a small number of times. Which antigen it targets is not known. No base quality values were provided; no much bigger clone lies one nucleotide off. Systemically healthy Caucasian individuals from Russia, 39 in total and aged about 6 to 95 years, were included as donors. Each donor gave around 9.8 milliliters of peripheral blood, collected into EDTA-treated Vacutainer tubes. PBMCs were isolated by Ficoll-Paque density-gradient centrifugation, with at least 6.5 million obtained per sample. Total RNA, at least 6 micrograms per sample, was extracted from PBMCs with Trizol reagent. Naive CD45RAhigh/CD27high T cell percentages were measured by flow cytometry on a PBMC aliquot from every donor. V drops 6 bases and J drops 0 bases, leaving 8 bases in between. Including cysteine and phenylalanine, the CDR3 has 14 amino acids. Only the CDR3 DNA is retained, 42 bases long and in frame from the first base. The germline V gene sets CDR1 to LGHNA and CDR2 to YSLEER.

General findings and caveats noted by the study authors: Donor CMV infection status was unknown, potentially confounding age-related changes in expanded clonotypes. As age increased, observed TCR beta diversity per million T cells dropped in a roughly linear way, and a significant reduction was already evident by age about 40. Total diversity estimates from one million sequenced T cells were considered lower bounds and underestimates. A strong correlation was found between observed TCR beta diversity and the percentage of naive T cells measured by flow cytometry. Compared with the aged group, more naive CD4+ T cells, fewer expanded clones and increased TCR diversity were shown by the long-lived group, suggesting age selection. Conclusive comparison of naive and antigen-experienced compartments was prevented by the profiling of bulk unsorted PBMCs.

The library relied on 5' RACE. The data were produced on an Illumina HiSeq 2500. The second PCR ran for about 6 to 12 cycles and used a J-beta primer mix along with a sample-barcoded 5' primer. Each TCR beta cDNA molecule received a unique molecular identifier from a template-switch 5' adaptor carrying 12 random nucleotides. Each sample yielded at least 2.5 million CDR3-containing paired-end reads. The Mint cDNA synthesis kit, primed by a TRBC-specific oligonucleotide, was used to synthesize first-strand cDNA from all RNA. Following uracil-DNA glycosylase treatment, all cDNA underwent a first 18-cycle PCR with the universal primers M1SS and BC2_uni_R. The original methods were these. For normalization, 1 million high-quality reads, each with a distinct molecular identifier, were randomly selected from each sample. Instead of being binned into consensus sequences, reads with shared molecular identifiers were discarded. MiTCR, run with a Q25 quality threshold and the strictest error-elimination algorithm, handled CDR3 identification, clonotype clustering and error correction. A nonparametric unseen species model with Euler transformation was used to estimate lower-bound total TCR beta diversity. TCRdb reprocessed the public reads (quality trimming at Q25 with fastp, clone calling with MiXCR) and kept in-frame beta chains. CDR3 protein duplicates are merged, each entry listing the most common genes and DNA. What appears here as the V and J calls and clone size reflects TCRdb's work, not the paper's. This sample has some 790,000 distinct CDR3 sequences in its table, and less than 35% of those were observed once. The ten largest clones add up to 15% to 20% of the sample.

The sequenced material came from blood. The chain is encoded by TRBV4-3 joined to TRBJ2-2; the best D guess is TRBD2, with 5 bases matching. The TCR sequence derives from a woman aged 80 or over in good health. The CDR3 here reads CASRDGANTGELFF. The DNA sequence is given as TGCGCCAGCAGAGACGGGGCGAACACCGGGGAGCTGTTTTTT.